This TCR beta chain originates from a study of cytomegalovirus exposure and HLA in healthy donors. Study-level findings and limits: The sole available immune exposure information was CMV serostatus. Exclusion applied to some V segments, including TRBV6-2 and TRBV6-3, as they were indistinguishable. 150 to 200 TCR beta chains were listed as cytomegalovirus-associated.

PCR employed 60 Vbeta and 13 Jbeta primers. Generated by immunoSEQ multiplex PCR, the TCRdb table keeps only in-frame clones and is missing some. The sample has 210,000 or so clones; approximately 83% are singletons. Germline loops: CDR1 MNHEY, CDR2 SMNVEV (reference sequence). The V and J ends lost 7 bases and 2 bases, in that order; junction bases with no gene match: 14. CDR3 size: 18 residues. The donors, nominally healthy at sampling, likely had unrecorded immune exposures. As regards this clone: No antigen is known for it.

This chain uses TRBV27 with TRBJ1-2; TRBD1 agrees at 12 bases. The sequencing input was PBMCs. The TCR originated in a girl aged 10-17 years in good health and CMV-seronegative. CDR3 coding DNA: TGTGCCAGCACCTACATTGGGACAGGGGGCATTGGGAACTATGGCTACACCTTC. This encodes CASTYIGTGGIGNYGYTF.